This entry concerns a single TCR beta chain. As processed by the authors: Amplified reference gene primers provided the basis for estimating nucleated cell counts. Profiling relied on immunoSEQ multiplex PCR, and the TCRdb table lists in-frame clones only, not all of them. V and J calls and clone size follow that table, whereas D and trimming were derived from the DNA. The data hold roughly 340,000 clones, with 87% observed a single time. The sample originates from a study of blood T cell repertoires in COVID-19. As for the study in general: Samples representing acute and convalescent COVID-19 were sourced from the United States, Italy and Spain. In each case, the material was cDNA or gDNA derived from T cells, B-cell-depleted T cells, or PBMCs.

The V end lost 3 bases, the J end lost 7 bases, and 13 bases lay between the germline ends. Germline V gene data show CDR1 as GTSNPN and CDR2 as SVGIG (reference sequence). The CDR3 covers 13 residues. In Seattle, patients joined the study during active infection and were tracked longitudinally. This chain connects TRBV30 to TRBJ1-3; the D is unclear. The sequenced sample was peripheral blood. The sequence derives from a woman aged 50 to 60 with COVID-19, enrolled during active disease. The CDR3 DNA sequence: TGTGCCTGGAGGCCGGGTACTACCAACACCATATATTTT. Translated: CAWRPGTTNTIYF.